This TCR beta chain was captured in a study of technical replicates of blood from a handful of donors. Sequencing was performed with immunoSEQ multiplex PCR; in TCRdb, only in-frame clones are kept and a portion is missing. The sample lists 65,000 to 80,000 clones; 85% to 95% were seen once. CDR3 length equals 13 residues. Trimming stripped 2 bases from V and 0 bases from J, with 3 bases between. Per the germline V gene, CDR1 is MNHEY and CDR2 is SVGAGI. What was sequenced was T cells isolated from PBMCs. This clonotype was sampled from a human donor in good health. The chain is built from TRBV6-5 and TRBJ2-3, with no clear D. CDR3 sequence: CASSYHSTDTQYF. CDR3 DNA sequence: TGTGCCAGCAGTTACCATAGCACAGATACGCAGTATTTT.